The rows below give T cell receptor beta chains drawn from one sample of a study of CXCR3-negative and CXCR3-positive naive CD8 T cells. After re-calling the 5' RACE reads, TCRdb lists one entry per CDR3 protein, DNA absent. The table lists 100,000 to 150,000 distinct CDR3 sequences. The source material was naive CXCR3- CD8+ T cells from blood. These TCRs come from a human donor in good health. Some clones in this sample may be carry-over from other donors' samples. The CDR3 runs from the conserved cysteine through the conserved F or W.

CDR3aa	j_gene	v_gene
CASSLDDEETQYF	TRBJ2-5	TRBV7-9
CASSYRGSLKNIQYF	TRBJ2-4	TRBV28
CASSHLRQGRVPIAKNIQYF	TRBJ2-4	TRBV23-1
CASSSLAGGDNEQFF	TRBJ2-1	TRBV7-9
CASSWGGSYNEQFF	TRBJ2-1	TRBV27
CASSPKPTGTGGYEQYF	TRBJ2-7	TRBV9
CASSSTGGDEQFF	TRBJ2-1	TRBV28
CASSEWGDTNEKLFF	TRBJ1-4	TRBV25-1
CASSRLAGGEYEQFF	TRBJ2-1	TRBV11-2
CASSHPGQGTHEQYF	TRBJ2-7	TRBV4-1
CASSSGRRAGSFDEQFF	TRBJ2-1	TRBV5-1
CASSPRPGSAGELFF	TRBJ2-2	TRBV12-3/TRBV12-4
CSAMGPGTAGYTF	TRBJ1-2	TRBV20-1
CAWNLAAPYNEQFF	TRBJ2-1	TRBV30
CASKMVGLYNEQFF	TRBJ2-1	TRBV6-5
CASTYSGDTQYF	TRBJ2-3	TRBV7-2
CASSPADRNNEQFF	TRBJ2-1	TRBV18
CASCLRTQETQYF	TRBJ2-5	TRBV12-3/TRBV12-4
CASSFSIRGVEQFF	TRBJ2-1	TRBV28
CASSQGGQGPSGANVLTF	TRBJ2-6	TRBV4-3
CSASVIEQADTQYF	TRBJ2-3	TRBV20-1
CATGGPKAGQFF	TRBJ2-1	TRBV10-3
CSARTILAESYNEQFF	TRBJ2-1	TRBV20-1
CASSPGTSTDTQYF	TRBJ2-3	TRBV12-3/TRBV12-4
CASSPYTAGDQPQHF	TRBJ1-5	TRBV27
CASSFAGEGSYEQYF	TRBJ2-7	TRBV25-1
CATGQGSHEQYF	TRBJ2-7	TRBV12-3/TRBV12-4
CASSQDVLAGDTGELFF	TRBJ2-2	TRBV3-1
CSGREENWSGANVLTF	TRBJ2-6	TRBV20-1
CSVVQGGTGELFF	TRBJ2-2	TRBV29-1
CASSVAVSGRGSYNEQFF	TRBJ2-1	TRBV9
CASSLLGVGQPQHF	TRBJ1-5	TRBV28
CASSARDGGSYNEQFF	TRBJ2-1	TRBV7-9
CASSQQTGGTEAFF	TRBJ1-1	TRBV4-1
CASSLLSDRYSTDTQYF	TRBJ2-3	TRBV7-7
CASSGARDWDTQYF	TRBJ2-3	TRBV7-9
CASSDTRPDTQYF	TRBJ2-3	TRBV10-2
CSVEGTGKTYEQYF	TRBJ2-7	TRBV29-1
CASSPNSGSATQYF	TRBJ2-3	TRBV12-3/TRBV12-4
CSVETDGTALHEQFF	TRBJ2-1	TRBV29-1